Presented here are 22 T cell receptor beta chains from one specimen sequenced in a study of T cell changes during pregnancy in multiple sclerosis. Assay used: immunoSEQ multiplex PCR; TCRdb lists only in-frame clones, some missing. The table includes tens of thousands of clones, 92% detected once. Sample: CD4+ T cells from peripheral blood mononuclear cells, taken after pregnancy. These receptors originate from a female donor with multiple sclerosis, enrolled in a pregnancy study.

The chain uses TRBV29-1 and TRBJ2-7; 11 nucleotides agree with TRBD2. The V and J ends lost 6 bases and 3 bases, in that order; junction bases with no gene match: 4. From germline, CDR1 is SQVTM and CDR2 ANQGSEA. The CDR3 spans 13 residues. This chain's CDR3 is CSVTGTSGYEQYF. The CDR3 DNA reads TGCAGCGTCACCGGGACTAGCGGCTACGAGCAGTACTTC.

V is TRBV13 and J is TRBJ2-7, with D possibly TRBD2 on 6 matching bases. Trimming pared 2 bases from V and 2 bases from J, leaving 10 bases between. This CDR3 spans 14 amino acids. Germline CDR1 is PRHDT and CDR2 is FYEKMQ (reference sequence). This chain's CDR3 is CASSLRRGTYEQYF. The CDR3 DNA follows: TGTGCCAGCAGCTTACGGAGGGGAACCTACGAGCAGTACTTC.

This clone was detected a few times. CDR3 in amino acids: CASSEAGRGGYEQYF. CDR3 coding DNA: TGTGCCAGCAGTGAAGCGGGCAGGGGCGGGTACGAGCAGTACTTC. The chain is built from TRBV2 and TRBJ2-7; D is perhaps TRBD1 (6 bases). The CDR3 contains 15 residues. Trimming stripped 0 bases from V and 4 bases from J, with 13 bases between. CDR1 and CDR2 (germline): SNHLY, FYNNEI.

V gene TRBV4-2 combines with J gene TRBJ2-1, with 8 bases matching TRBD2. Per germline, CDR1 LGHNA and CDR2 YNFKEQ. The V and J ends lost 4 bases and 7 bases, in that order; junction bases with no gene match: 3. This CDR3 region has 13 residues. The CDR3 DNA follows: TGTGCCAGCAGCCTCGGACTAGCAAATGAGCAGTTCTTC. It codes for CASSLGLANEQFF.

J is TRBJ2-2 and V is TRBV5-1, with 13 bases lining up with TRBD2. The V gene end was trimmed by 2 bases and the J gene end by 1 base; junction bases not matched to a gene: 5. The CDR3 spans 18 residues. Per germline, CDR1 SGHRS and CDR2 YFSETQ. The CDR3 spells CASSFTGLAGLNTGELFF. The DNA of the CDR3 is TGCGCCAGCAGCTTCACGGGACTAGCGGGACTGAACACCGGGGAGCTGTTTTTT.

The count of this clone is one. The chain links TRBV7-2 to TRBJ1-6; D possibly corresponds to TRBD1 (5 bases). The germline CDR1 and CDR2 sequences are SGHTA and FQGNSA. This CDR3 region has 16 residues. V lost 5 bases, J lost 6 bases, and 17 bases lay in between. The CDR3 DNA sequence: TGTGCCAGCAGCCTACGAAGTCAGGGAGGTAATTCACCCCTCCACTTT. It is translated as CASSLRSQGGNSPLHF.

CDR3 sequence: CSVRGPETGAGGEQYF. The CDR3 coding sequence is TGCAGCGTCCGAGGCCCCGAGACAGGGGCGGGGGGGGAGCAGTACTTC. This rearrangement joins TRBV29-1 to TRBJ2-7; D perhaps matches TRBD2 (9 bases). V lost 6 bases and J 7 bases, leaving 28 bases between the germline ends. This CDR3 comprises 16 residues. Germline CDR1 and CDR2: SQVTM and ANQGSEA.

In DNA form, the CDR3 reads TGTGCCAGCAGTTATAGACAGCCGAACACCGGGGAGCTGTTTTTT. Translating gives CASSYRQPNTGELFF. The rearrangement links TRBV6-5 to TRBJ2-2, with D perhaps matching TRBD1 (5 bases). The CDR3 has 15 amino acids. V dropped 3 bases and J dropped 0 bases, with 8 bases sitting between them. Per germline, CDR1 MNHEY and CDR2 SVGAGI.

The J gene is TRBJ1-1, the V gene TRBV19; 7 nucleotides match TRBD1. The CDR3 is 14 residues long. The V gene end was trimmed by 3 bases and the J gene end by 4 bases; junction bases not matched to a gene: 5. Germline V gene data show CDR1 as LNHDA and CDR2 as SQIVND (reference sequence). This CDR3 is CASSINRGGTEAFF. The CDR3 DNA reads TGTGCCAGTAGTATTAACAGGGGCGGCACTGAAGCTTTCTTT.

This chain uses TRBV10-1 with TRBJ1-5; no clear D gene. The CDR3 totals 13 residues. Germline CDR1 is WNHNN and CDR2 is SYGVQD (reference sequence). Trimming pared 5 bases from V and 3 bases from J, leaving 8 bases between. For the CDR3, the DNA is TGCGCCAGCAGTTCGGGGAACAATCAGCCCCAGCATTTT. This sequence encodes CASSSGNNQPQHF.

J is TRBJ2-7 and V is TRBV14, with 8 bases aligning to TRBD1. Losses at the gene ends were 3 bases for V and 5 bases for J; bases not matched to a gene: 12. Germline lookup yields CDR1 SGHDN and CDR2 FVKESK. This CDR3 contains 16 residues. The CDR3 loop is CASSQTFGQGNHEQYF. As DNA, the CDR3 is TGTGCCAGCAGCCAGACCTTCGGACAGGGCAACCACGAGCAGTACTTC.

The chain joins TRBV19 to TRBJ2-2; 12 nucleotides line up with TRBD1. The germline CDR1 and CDR2 sequences are LNHDA and SQIVND (reference sequence). After removal of 5 bases from V and 5 bases from J, the junction contained 12 bases not matched to a gene. This CDR3 is built from 18 residues. CDR3 residues: CASSPLPGQGARTGELFF. In DNA, the CDR3 is TGTGCCAGTAGTCCTCTACCGGGACAGGGGGCGCGAACCGGGGAGCTGTTTTTT. Supplemented by reference TRBV19 and TRBJ2-2, the full variable domain reads DGGITQSPKYLFRKEGQNVTLSCEQNLNHDAMYWYRQDPGQGLRLIYYSQIVNDFQKGDIAEGYSVSREKKESFPLTVTSAQKNPTAFYLCASSPLPGQGARTGELFFGEGSRLTVL.

This clone was detected only once. The rearrangement links TRBV28 to TRBJ2-1, with TRBD1 matching over 10 bases. V shed 2 bases and J 5 bases; nucleotides not matched to a gene: 12. This CDR3 is 18 amino acids long. The germline gives CDR1 MDHEN, CDR2 SYDVKM. CDR3 DNA: TGTGCCAGCAGTTTAGCCCTCTCGACAGGGGGCTACCACAATGAGCAGTTCTTC. Its protein is CASSLALSTGGYHNEQFF. Supplemented by reference TRBV28 and TRBJ2-1, the full variable domain reads DVKVTQSSRYLVKRTGEKVFLECVQDMDHENMFWYRQDPGLGLRLIYFSYDVKMKEKGDIPEGYSVSREKKERFSLILESASTNQTSMYLCASSLALSTGGYHNEQFFGPGTRLTVL.

The V and J genes are TRBV19 and TRBJ1-2; D gene ambiguous. Trimming shortened V by 7 bases and J by 2 bases, and 8 bases separated the two germline ends. This CDR3 spans 12 amino acids. Germline V gives CDR1 LNHDA, CDR2 SQIVND (reference sequence). CDR3 protein: CASTRENYGYTF. DNA for the CDR3: TGTGCCAGTACCCGAGAAAACTATGGCTACACCTTC.

This clone was seen once. V is TRBV6-5 and J is TRBJ1-5; 8 nucleotides match TRBD1. Germline V lookup: CDR1 MNHEY, CDR2 SVGAGI. The CDR3 runs 13 residues. V lost 6 bases to trimming and J lost 4 bases; unmatched junction nucleotides: 2. CDR3 loop: CASSRQGNQPQHF. CDR3 bases: TGTGCCAGCAGCCGACAGGGGAATCAGCCCCAGCATTTT.

This chain links TRBV11-2 with TRBJ1-5; D remains ambiguous. This CDR3 contains 14 residues. Germline CDR1 and CDR2: SGHAT and FQNNGV. V lost 3 bases and J 7 bases, leaving 13 bases between the germline ends. CDR3 residues: CASSLGGFRQPQHF. The CDR3 coding sequence is TGTGCCAGCAGCTTGGGAGGGTTTCGGCAGCCCCAGCATTTT.

The genes are TRBV18 and TRBJ2-1, with D tentatively TRBD1 (6 bases). The CDR3 loop spans 16 amino acids. The germline CDR1 and CDR2 sequences are KGHSH and LQKENI. Trimming cost V 3 bases and J 7 bases, with 19 bases left between them. CDR3 region: CASSPIRTVSMNEQFF. The DNA for the CDR3 is TGTGCCAGCTCACCGATCCGGACAGTCTCTATGAATGAGCAGTTCTTC.

This sequence joins TRBV2 and TRBJ2-1; TRBD1 matches at 8 bases. The CDR3 extends over 15 amino acids. V lost 8 bases to trimming and J lost 6 bases; unmatched junction nucleotides: 12. CDR1 and CDR2 from the germline V gene are SNHLY and FYNNEI. This CDR3 reads CASEEVTGQGNEQFF. The CDR3 DNA sequence: TGTGCCAGCGAGGAGGTGACAGGACAGGGCAATGAGCAGTTCTTC.

CDR3 coding DNA: TGTGCCAGCAGCCAATCACTAGCGGGACGGGTTTCCTACGAGCAGTACTTC. Protein: CASSQSLAGRVSYEQYF. V gene TRBV14 combines with J gene TRBJ2-7; 10 bases match TRBD2. Per the germline V gene, CDR1 is SGHDN and CDR2 is FVKESK. Trimming removed 2 bases from V and 1 base from J; junction bases left unmatched: 8. CDR3 length equals 17 residues.

The chain couples TRBV6-1 to TRBJ1-5; no firm D call. CDR3 size: 17 residues. Trimming shortened V by 4 bases and J by 7 bases, and 23 bases separated the two germline ends. Germline V gene data show CDR1 as MNHNS and CDR2 as SASEGT. The CDR3, as DNA: TGTGCCAGCAGTGGCGTCCGGGGTTTGGCCATCCGGCAGCCCCAGCATTTT. As protein: CASSGVRGLAIRQPQHF.

This chain links TRBV27 with TRBJ2-7, with a tentative D call TRBD2 (5 bases). The V end lost 2 bases, the J end lost 4 bases, and 24 bases lay between the germline ends. Per germline, CDR1 MNHEY and CDR2 SMNVEV (reference sequence). The CDR3 spans 18 residues. As DNA, the CDR3 is TGTGCCAGCAGTTTACGAGGACTTAATTTTAGGGCTGGTTACGAGCAGTACTTC. Residues: CASSLRGLNFRAGYEQYF.

The chain uses TRBV6-6 and TRBJ2-7; D remains ambiguous. This CDR3 spans 13 amino acids. V was trimmed by 3 bases and J by 2 bases, leaving 8 bases between them. The germline gives CDR1 MNHNY, CDR2 SVGAGI (reference sequence). The CDR3 reads CASSYVPTYEQYF. Here the CDR3 DNA reads TGTGCCAGCAGTTATGTCCCCACCTACGAGCAGTACTTC.